The present TCR beta chain was sequenced within a study of T cells after yellow fever vaccination. Whole-study results and caveats: Post-booster repertoires contained most primary-vaccination clones again (about 96% CD4, about 90% CD8).

The CDR3 consists of 20 residues. Germline CDR1 and CDR2: MNHEY and SVGEGT. The junction had 16 bases not matched to a gene; V was cut back by 5 bases and J by 3 bases. As regards this clonotype: Antigen specificity is unknown.

One entry per CDR3 protein results from TCRdb running MiXCR on the 5' RACE reads. The table has about 510,000 distinct CDR3 sequences, 21% seen once. The receptor comes from a man between 18 and 35 years old who received the YFV17D yellow fever vaccine. The V and J genes are TRBV6-2 or TRBV6-3 and TRBJ2-6; 10 nucleotides line up with TRBD1. Sequencing used PBMCs, obtained roughly 20 days after the first yellow fever vaccination. The DNA of the CDR3 is TGTGCCAGCAGTCCAGGCGGAGGAGGGACAGGGGCTCTTGGGGCCAACGTCCTGACTTTC. The encoded protein is CASSPGGGGTGALGANVLTF.